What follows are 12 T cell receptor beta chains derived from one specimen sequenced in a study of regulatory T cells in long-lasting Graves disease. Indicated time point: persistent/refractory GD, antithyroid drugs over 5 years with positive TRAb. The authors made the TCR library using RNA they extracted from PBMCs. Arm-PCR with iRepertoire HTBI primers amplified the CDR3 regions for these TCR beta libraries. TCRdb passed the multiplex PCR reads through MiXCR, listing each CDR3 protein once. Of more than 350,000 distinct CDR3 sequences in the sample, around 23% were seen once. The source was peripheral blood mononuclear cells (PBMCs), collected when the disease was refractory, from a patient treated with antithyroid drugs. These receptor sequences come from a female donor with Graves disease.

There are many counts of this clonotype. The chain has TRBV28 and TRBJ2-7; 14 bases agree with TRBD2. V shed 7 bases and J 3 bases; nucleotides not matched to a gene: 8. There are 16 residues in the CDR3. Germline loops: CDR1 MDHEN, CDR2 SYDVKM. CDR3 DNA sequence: TGTGCCAGCACCCCAGGACTAGCGGGAGGTTACTACGAGCAGTACTTC. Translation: CASTPGLAGGYYEQYF.

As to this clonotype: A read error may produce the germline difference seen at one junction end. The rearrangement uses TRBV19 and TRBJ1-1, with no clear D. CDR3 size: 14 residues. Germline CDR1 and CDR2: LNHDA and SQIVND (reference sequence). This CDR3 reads CASGIELGGTEAFF. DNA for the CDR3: TGTGCCAGTGGTATAGAGTTGGGTGGCACTGAAGCTTTCTTT.

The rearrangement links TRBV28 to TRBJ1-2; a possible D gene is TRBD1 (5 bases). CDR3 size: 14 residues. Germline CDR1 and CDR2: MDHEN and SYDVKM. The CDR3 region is CVSTLGRVENGYTF. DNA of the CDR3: TGTGTTAGCACCCTTGGCAGGGTGGAGAATGGCTACACCTTC.

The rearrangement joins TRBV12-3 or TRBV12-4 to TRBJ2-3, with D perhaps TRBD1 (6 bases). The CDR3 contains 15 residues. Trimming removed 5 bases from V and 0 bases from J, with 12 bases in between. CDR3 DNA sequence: TGTGCCAGCAGTCCAGGGGAAACTAGCACAGATACGCAGTATTTT. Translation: CASSPGETSTDTQYF.

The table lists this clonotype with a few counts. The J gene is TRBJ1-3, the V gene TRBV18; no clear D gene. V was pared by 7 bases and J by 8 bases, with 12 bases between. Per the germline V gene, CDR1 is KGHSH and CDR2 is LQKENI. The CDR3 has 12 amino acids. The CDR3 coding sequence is TGTGCCAGCTATCACCGACCGGACACCATATATTTT. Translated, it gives CASYHRPDTIYF.

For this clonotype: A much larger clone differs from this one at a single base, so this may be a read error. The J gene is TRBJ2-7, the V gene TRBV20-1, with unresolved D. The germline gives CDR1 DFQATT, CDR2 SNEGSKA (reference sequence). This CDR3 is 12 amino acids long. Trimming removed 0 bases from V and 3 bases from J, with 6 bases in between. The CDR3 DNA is TGCAGTGCTAGAGATTCCATCTACGAGCAGTACTTC. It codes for CSARDSIYEQYF.

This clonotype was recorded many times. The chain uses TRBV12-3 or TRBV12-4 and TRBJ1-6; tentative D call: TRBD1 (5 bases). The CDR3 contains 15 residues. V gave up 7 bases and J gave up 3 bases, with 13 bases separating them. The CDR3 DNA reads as TGTGCCAGCAAGGGGTTAGGCGTCTATAATTCACCCCTCCACTTT. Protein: CASKGLGVYNSPLHF.

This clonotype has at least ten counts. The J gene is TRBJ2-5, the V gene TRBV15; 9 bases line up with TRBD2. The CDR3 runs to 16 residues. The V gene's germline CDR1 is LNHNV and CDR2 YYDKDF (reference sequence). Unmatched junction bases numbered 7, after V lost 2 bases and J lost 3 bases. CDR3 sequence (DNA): TGTGCCACCAGCAGACCCATCATAGCGGGAGAAGAGACCCAGTACTTC. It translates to CATSRPIIAGEETQYF.

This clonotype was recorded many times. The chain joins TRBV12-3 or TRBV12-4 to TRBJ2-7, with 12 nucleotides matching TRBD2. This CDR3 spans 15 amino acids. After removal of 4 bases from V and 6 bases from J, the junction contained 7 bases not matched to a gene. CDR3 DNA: TGTGCCAGCAGTTCGTCACTAGCGGGGGGCCGCGAGCAGTACTTC. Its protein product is CASSSSLAGGREQYF.

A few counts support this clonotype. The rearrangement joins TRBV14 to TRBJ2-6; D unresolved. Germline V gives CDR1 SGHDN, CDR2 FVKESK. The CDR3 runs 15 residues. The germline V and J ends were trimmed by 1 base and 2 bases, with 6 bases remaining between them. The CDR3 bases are TGTGCCAGCAGCCAAGGTATGGCTGGGGCCAACGTCCTGACTTTC. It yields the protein CASSQGMAGANVLTF. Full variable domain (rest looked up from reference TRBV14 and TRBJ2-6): EAGVTQFPSHSVIEKGQTVTLRCDPISGHDNLYWYRRVMGKEIKFLLHFVKESKQDESGMPNNRFLAERTGGTYSTLKVQPAELEDSGVYFCASSQGMAGANVLTFGAGSRLTVL.

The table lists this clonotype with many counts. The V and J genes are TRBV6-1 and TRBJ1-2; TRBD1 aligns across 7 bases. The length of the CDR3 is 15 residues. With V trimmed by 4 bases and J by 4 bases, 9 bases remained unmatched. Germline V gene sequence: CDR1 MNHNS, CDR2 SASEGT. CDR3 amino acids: CASSVLDRDPYGYTF. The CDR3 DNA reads TGTGCCAGCAGTGTACTCGACAGGGACCCCTATGGCTACACCTTC.

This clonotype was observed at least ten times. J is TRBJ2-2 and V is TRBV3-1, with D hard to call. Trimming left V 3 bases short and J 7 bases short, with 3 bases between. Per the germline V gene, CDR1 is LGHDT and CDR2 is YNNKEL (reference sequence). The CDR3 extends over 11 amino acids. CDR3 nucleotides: TGTGCCAGCAGCCATTTCGGGGAGCTGTTTTTT. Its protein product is CASSHFGELFF.